This entry describes one T cell receptor (beta chain). As yet, its antigen is unknown. This CDR3 comprises 11 residues. From germline, CDR1 is SGHAT and CDR2 FQNNGV. V dropped 5 bases and J dropped 8 bases, with 7 bases sitting between them. This record belongs to a study of shared clonotypes between healthy human individuals. Study results and caveats: The represented genetic and exposure-history diversity was limited by the small number of donors. The study generally estimated greater richness for naive than memory subsets.

Assay used: immunoSEQ multiplex PCR; TCRdb lists only in-frame clones, some missing. The profile covers millions of clones, with less than 95% appearing a single time and approximately 1.2% taken by the ten largest. CD45RO-negative cells were positively selected for CCR7, leaving out terminally differentiated effector memory CD45RA+ cells. Nashville, Tennessee was home to all donors, who were Caucasian adults. The sequencing sample was made of naive CD8+ T cells sorted from blood. V is TRBV11-2 and J is TRBJ2-4; D unclear. The receptor was derived from a man aged 18-30 years in good health. CDR3 DNA: TGTGCCAGCAGCCAAGTCGACATTCAGTACTTC. This codes for CASSQVDIQYF. The full variable domain, completed using reference TRBV11-2 and TRBJ2-4, is EAGVAQSPRYKIIEKRQSVAFWCNPISGHATLYWYQQILGQGPKLLIQFQNNGVVDDSQLPKDRFSAERLKGVDSTLKIQPAKLEDSAVYLCASSQVDIQYFGAGTRLSVL.